Listed below are T cell receptor beta chains from one sample, sequenced in a study of blood T cell repertoires in COVID-19. TCRdb's table, derived via immunoSEQ multiplex PCR, lists solely in-frame clones and lacks some. The sample consists of approximately 170,000 clones, 90% of them appearing once. The specimen was peripheral blood. Receptor source: a man in his 60s with active or convalescent COVID-19. Both conserved end residues are part of each CDR3. The D gene is left open where the match is weak. The size entry is marked missing in some rows and otherwise reads once, few, many or a size class.

D: TRBD1
length: 11
J: TRBJ1-1
V: TRBV20-1
size: few
DNA: TGCAGTGCTAGACAGGGGGCTGAAGCTTTCTTT
CDR3: CSARQGAEAFF

D: -
length: 14
J: TRBJ1-2
V: TRBV30
size: -
DNA: TGTGCCTGGAGTGTTGGGGCAGGGGAAGGCGGCTACACCTTC
CDR3: CAWSVGAGEGGYTF

D: TRBD1
length: 14
J: TRBJ2-3
V: TRBV7-2
size: once
DNA: TGTGCCAGCGGGTACCGAGCGAAACAGGGGGCACCGGAGTTT
CDR3: CASGYRAKQGAPEF

D: TRBD1
length: 14
J: TRBJ2-2
V: TRBV29-1
size: -
DNA: TGCAGCATATACGACAGGGGGCTCACCGGGGAGCTGTTTTTT
CDR3: CSIYDRGLTGELFF

D: -
length: 13
J: TRBJ1-1
V: TRBV19
size: -
DNA: TGTGCCAGTAGCCCACGGGGGAACACTGAAGCTTTCTTT
CDR3: CASSPRGNTEAFF

D: TRBD1
length: 18
J: TRBJ2-3
V: TRBV5-6
size: -
DNA: TGTGCCAGCAGCTTGGCCTTCGGACAGGGGGCTTGGACAGATACGCAGTATTTT
CDR3: CASSLAFGQGAWTDTQYF

D: -
length: 15
J: TRBJ1-6
V: TRBV5-1
size: -
DNA: TGCGCCAGCAGCCAATTCCAGGGCCATAATTCACCCCTCCACTTT
CDR3: CASSQFQGHNSPLHF

D: -
length: 16
J: TRBJ2-1
V: TRBV7-8
size: -
DNA: TGTGCCAGCAGCTTAGCGCTCCGGTTCTCCTACAATGAGCAGTTCTTC
CDR3: CASSLALRFSYNEQFF

D: -
length: 14
J: TRBJ2-3
V: TRBV5-5
size: -
DNA: TGTGCCAGCAGCTTCGCCTCCCCCGGAGATACGCAGTATTTT
CDR3: CASSFASPGDTQYF

D: TRBD2
length: 16
J: TRBJ2-5
V: TRBV28
size: -
DNA: TGTGCCAGCAGTCTCGGCCCCGGGACTAGCGGCGAGACCCAGTACTTC
CDR3: CASSLGPGTSGETQYF

D: TRBD1
length: 16
J: TRBJ1-1
V: TRBV5-4
size: -
DNA: TGTGCCAGCAGCGGGGGGACAGGGGGAGGTAACACTGAAGCTTTCTTT
CDR3: CASSGGTGGGNTEAFF

D: TRBD1
length: 16
J: TRBJ2-1
V: TRBV5-5
size: few
DNA: TGTGCCAGCAGCATTACGACAGGGGGGTACTACAATGAGCAGTTCTTC
CDR3: CASSITTGGYYNEQFF

D: -
length: 16
J: TRBJ1-1
V: TRBV19
size: -
DNA: TGTGCCAGTAGTATAACGGGCAGACTGGAGGGCACTGAAGCTTTCTTT
CDR3: CASSITGRLEGTEAFF

D: TRBD1
length: 16
J: TRBJ2-4
V: TRBV5-4
size: once
DNA: TGTGCCAGCAGCTTGGGGACAGGGAGTTCGAAAAACATTCAGTACTTC
CDR3: CASSLGTGSSKNIQYF

D: TRBD2
length: 19
J: TRBJ2-1
V: TRBV5-1
size: -
DNA: TGCGCCAGCAGCTTGGCCGGGACTAGCGGGAGTGGTACCTACAATGAGCAGTTCTTC
CDR3: CASSLAGTSGSGTYNEQFF

D: -
length: 11
J: TRBJ2-1
V: TRBV11-2
size: -
DNA: TGTGCCAGCCAGGGATACAATGAGCAGTTCTTC
CDR3: CASQGYNEQFF

D: TRBD2
length: 17
J: TRBJ2-1
V: TRBV7-9
size: -
DNA: TGTGCCAGCAGACCCAGGGGACTAGCGGGATCCCACAATGAGCAGTTCTTC
CDR3: CASRPRGLAGSHNEQFF

D: -
length: 14
J: TRBJ2-7
V: TRBV6-6
size: once
DNA: TGTGCCAGCAGTTTCAGACAGGACAACTACGAGCAGTACTTC
CDR3: CASSFRQDNYEQYF

D: -
length: 14
J: TRBJ1-2
V: TRBV6-5
size: once
DNA: TGTGCCAGCAGTTCGACAGTCGAACTATATGGCTACACCTTC
CDR3: CASSSTVELYGYTF

D: TRBD1
length: 18
J: TRBJ1-5
V: TRBV7-8
size: -
DNA: TGTGCCAGCAGCTTTGGTTGGAAGGGACAGGGGGTCCTTCAGCCCCAGCATTTT
CDR3: CASSFGWKGQGVLQPQHF

D: -
length: 13
J: TRBJ1-2
V: TRBV4-2
size: -
DNA: TGTGCCAGCAGCGGAGGAACCGACTATGGCTACACCTTC
CDR3: CASSGGTDYGYTF

D: -
length: 18
J: TRBJ1-6
V: TRBV11-2
size: -
DNA: TGTGCCAGCAGCCCAGGGACACAAGGTCCCACTTATAATTCACCCCTCCACTTT
CDR3: CASSPGTQGPTYNSPLHF

D: -
length: 14
J: TRBJ1-1
V: TRBV5-1
size: -
DNA: TGCGCCAGCAGCCCGCGGGTTTTATCGACGGAAGCTTTCTTT
CDR3: CASSPRVLSTEAFF

D: TRBD1
length: 18
J: TRBJ1-4
V: TRBV18
size: -
DNA: TGTGCCAGCTCACCCCGGACAGGGGGCGAACGAACTAATGAAAAACTGTTTTTT
CDR3: CASSPRTGGERTNEKLFF

D: TRBD1
length: 14
J: TRBJ1-4
V: TRBV3-1/TRBV3-2
size: -
DNA: TGTGCCAGCAGCCAAGTAGGGACAGATGAAAAACTGTTTTTT
CDR3: CASSQVGTDEKLFF

D: TRBD2
length: 15
J: TRBJ2-3
V: TRBV7-2
size: -
DNA: TGTGCCAGCAGCTTAAGCGGGAGGGCCGCAGATACGCAGTATTTT
CDR3: CASSLSGRAADTQYF

D: -
length: 12
J: TRBJ1-5
V: TRBV6-6
size: -
DNA: TGTGCCAGCAGACACGGGGATCAGCCCCAGCATTTT
CDR3: CASRHGDQPQHF

D: -
length: 17
J: TRBJ2-1
V: TRBV7-5
size: -
DNA: TGTGTCAGAAGCTTAGAATTGAGGGCCAGCTCCTACAATGAGCAGTTCTTC
CDR3: CVRSLELRASSYNEQFF

D: TRBD1
length: 14
J: TRBJ1-5
V: TRBV7-6
size: -
DNA: TGTGCCAGCAGCCGGACAGGGGGGATTCAGCCCCAGCATTTT
CDR3: CASSRTGGIQPQHF

D: TRBD1
length: 15
J: TRBJ2-3
V: TRBV19
size: -
DNA: TGTGCCAGTACCTCGACAGGGAGACGAACAGATACGCAGTATTTT
CDR3: CASTSTGRRTDTQYF

D: -
length: 14
J: TRBJ1-4
V: TRBV6-5
size: -
DNA: TGTGCCAGCAGTCTCGACAGGCATAATGAAAAACTGTTTTTT
CDR3: CASSLDRHNEKLFF

D: TRBD1
length: 15
J: TRBJ1-2
V: TRBV6-5
size: -
DNA: TGTGCCAGCAGTTACTGGGGACAGGGGGGTATTGGCTACACCTTC
CDR3: CASSYWGQGGIGYTF

D: -
length: 17
J: TRBJ2-3
V: TRBV7-9
size: -
DNA: TGTGCCAGCAGCTTAGGGGAAGGCGGGGTGAGCACAGATACGCAGTATTTT
CDR3: CASSLGEGGVSTDTQYF

D: TRBD1
length: 14
J: TRBJ1-1
V: TRBV6-6
size: -
DNA: TGTGCCAGCAGGCCCGACAGGGGGCGGACTGAAGCTTTCTTT
CDR3: CASRPDRGRTEAFF

D: TRBD1
length: 14
J: TRBJ1-6
V: TRBV19
size: -
DNA: TGTGCCAGTAGTATTGTACAGGGGTATTCACCCCTCCACTTT
CDR3: CASSIVQGYSPLHF

D: TRBD2
length: 15
J: TRBJ2-7
V: TRBV5-6
size: -
DNA: TGTGCCAGCAGCTTGGAGGCAGGACTAGCCTACGAGCAGTACTTC
CDR3: CASSLEAGLAYEQYF

D: -
length: 11
J: TRBJ2-5
V: TRBV7-2
size: -
DNA: TGTGCCAGCAGCCAACAAGAGACCCAGTACTTC
CDR3: CASSQQETQYF

D: -
length: 17
J: TRBJ2-5
V: TRBV9
size: -
DNA: TGTGCCAGCAGCGTAGGGGCGCAAGTCGCGTACCAAGAGACCCAGTACTTC
CDR3: CASSVGAQVAYQETQYF

D: -
length: 14
J: TRBJ2-7
V: TRBV7-2
size: once
DNA: TGTGCCAGCAGCCCTGACAGGTACTCCTACGAGCAGTACTTC
CDR3: CASSPDRYSYEQYF

D: TRBD1
length: 12
J: TRBJ1-2
V: TRBV5-1
size: -
DNA: TGCGCCAGCAGCCTGACAGGGGAAGGCTACACCTTC
CDR3: CASSLTGEGYTF

D: -
length: 16
J: TRBJ1-2
V: TRBV5-6
size: -
DNA: TGTGCCAGCAGCTTGGTAGAGGCCAGGGGCCATGGGGGCTACACCTTC
CDR3: CASSLVEARGHGGYTF

D: TRBD1
length: 15
J: TRBJ2-7
V: TRBV5-1
size: -
DNA: TGCGCCAGCAGCTTGGGCAGGGGGTTAAGTTACGAGCAGTACTTC
CDR3: CASSLGRGLSYEQYF

D: -
length: 13
J: TRBJ1-2
V: TRBV9
size: once
DNA: TGTGCCAGCAGCGTAGACTCGAGCTATGGCTACACCTTC
CDR3: CASSVDSSYGYTF

D: -
length: 17
J: TRBJ2-7
V: TRBV10-1
size: -
DNA: TGCGCCAGCAGTGAGAAGGTTGGGTGGACAGACCTCTACGAGCAGTACTTC
CDR3: CASSEKVGWTDLYEQYF

D: -
length: 17
J: TRBJ2-1
V: TRBV5-1
size: -
DNA: TGCGCCAGCAGCTTGTACATACCTGGACACGGAGGGAATGAGCAGTTCTTC
CDR3: CASSLYIPGHGGNEQFF

D: -
length: 12
J: TRBJ1-5
V: TRBV29-1
size: -
DNA: TGCAGCGTCACCGACAGAAATCAGCCCCAGCATTTT
CDR3: CSVTDRNQPQHF

D: -
length: 13
J: TRBJ1-1
V: TRBV5-5
size: -
DNA: TGTGCCAGCAGCTTGGCCAACAGCCATGGGGCTTTCTTT
CDR3: CASSLANSHGAFF

D: -
length: 15
J: TRBJ2-7
V: TRBV6-1
size: -
DNA: TGTGCCAGCAGTGAAGCGCTTCTAGACCCCTACGAGCAGTACTTC
CDR3: CASSEALLDPYEQYF

D: TRBD1
length: 14
J: TRBJ2-1
V: TRBV9
size: once
DNA: TGTGCCAGCAGCGCCGGACAGGGGGACAATGAGCAGTTCTTC
CDR3: CASSAGQGDNEQFF

D: TRBD2
length: 16
J: TRBJ2-7
V: TRBV10-3
size: -
DNA: TGTGCCATCAGTGCTTTGGGAAGTAGCGGGAGTATCGAGCAGTACTTC
CDR3: CAISALGSSGSIEQYF

D: -
length: 12
J: TRBJ1-3
V: TRBV30
size: -
DNA: TGTGCCTGGAGTGTACTTGGAAACACCATATATTTT
CDR3: CAWSVLGNTIYF

D: -
length: 13
J: TRBJ2-2
V: TRBV28
size: once
DNA: TGTGCCAGCAGCCCCCCCGGTACCGGGGAGCTGTTTTTT
CDR3: CASSPPGTGELFF